The clone carrying this T cell receptor beta chain came up a few times. Its specificity is unknown. The data originate from a study of T-cell memory formation after mild COVID-19. V dropped 8 bases and J dropped 0 bases, with 10 bases sitting between them. CDR1 is SGHAT and CDR2 is FQNNGV in the germline V gene. The length of the CDR3 is 13 residues. Study findings and constraints: Certain responding clones were present in pre-infection memory, suggesting participation of cross-reactive memory. The study found balanced CD4/CD8 in clones contracting day 15 to 85 and a CD4+ lean in later expanders. Whether day 37 second-wave clones are SARS-CoV-2-specific was not confirmed.

Using constant-segment primers, 5'RACE produced TCR alpha and TCR beta cDNA libraries carrying sample barcodes and UMIs. TCRdb passed the 5' RACE reads through MiXCR, listing each CDR3 protein once. The data contain 300,000 or so distinct CDR3 sequences, 15% to 20% of them singletons. The sequence came from a man aged 18 to 30 who had mild COVID-19 (a few samples of this study predate the infection). Cell type and time point are not known. The sequencing input was PBMCs or a T cell subset sorted from them (not recorded which). The chain recombines TRBV11-2 with TRBJ1-1; D gene unclear. CDR3 residues: CASFGQLNTEAFF. The CDR3 DNA is TGTGCCAGCTTCGGGCAGTTGAACACTGAAGCTTTCTTT.